This record covers a single T cell receptor (beta chain). What it binds is unknown. TCRdb ran MiXCR on the 5' RACE reads and lists one entry per CDR3 protein. Altogether approximately 190,000 distinct CDR3 sequences are present, 18% being singletons, with the ten largest covering 2.4%. The data are from a study of T-cell memory formation after mild COVID-19. V was trimmed by 2 bases and J by 4 bases, leaving 13 bases between them. This CDR3 spans 16 amino acids. Germline V gene sequence: CDR1 SGHRS, CDR2 YFSETQ. Findings and limits, study-wide: Later expanders leaned CD4+, whereas day 15 to 85 contracting clones were balanced CD4/CD8. The CD4+ clones that contracted clustered mainly within CM and EM, and the CD8+ clones concentrated in EMRA.

Sequenced: PBMCs or a T cell subset sorted from them (not recorded which). This receptor was identified in an adult woman who had mild COVID-19 (a few samples of this study predate the infection). Cell type and time point are not known. The chain uses TRBV5-1 and TRBJ1-6; a possible D gene is TRBD1 (5 bases). CDR3 DNA: TGCGCCAGCAGCTTACTGGGCAGGGTGTATAATTCACCCCTCCACTTT. This translates into CASSLLGRVYNSPLHF.